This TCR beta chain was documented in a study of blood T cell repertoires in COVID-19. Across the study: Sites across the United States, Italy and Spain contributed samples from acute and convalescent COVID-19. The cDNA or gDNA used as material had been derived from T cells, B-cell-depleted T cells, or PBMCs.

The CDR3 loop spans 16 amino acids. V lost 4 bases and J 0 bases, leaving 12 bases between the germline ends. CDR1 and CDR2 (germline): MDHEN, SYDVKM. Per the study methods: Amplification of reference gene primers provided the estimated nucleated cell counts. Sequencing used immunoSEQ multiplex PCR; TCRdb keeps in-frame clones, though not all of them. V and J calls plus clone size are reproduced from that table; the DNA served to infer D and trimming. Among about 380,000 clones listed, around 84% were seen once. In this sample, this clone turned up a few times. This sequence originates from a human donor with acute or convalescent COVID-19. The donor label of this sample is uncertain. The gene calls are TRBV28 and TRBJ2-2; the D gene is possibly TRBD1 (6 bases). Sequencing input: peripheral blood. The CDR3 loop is CASSSPGQSNTGELFF. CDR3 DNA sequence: TGTGCCAGCAGTTCCCCGGGACAATCGAACACCGGGGAGCTGTTTTTT.